This section outlines one TCR beta chain sequence together with its context. TCRdb fed the 5' RACE reads into MiXCR, producing one record per CDR3 protein. The table shows tens of thousands of distinct CDR3 sequences, with over 10% occurring only once. The data are from a study of T-cell memory formation after mild COVID-19. Trimming shortened V by 7 bases and J by 8 bases, and 18 bases separated the two germline ends. Germline-derived CDR1 and CDR2 are SGHAT and FQDESV (reference sequence). CDR3 size: 14 residues. This clonotype was obtained from a young man who had mild COVID-19 (a few samples of this study predate the infection). Cell type and time point are not known. The J gene is TRBJ2-4, the V gene TRBV11-1; D is undetermined. Sequenced material: PBMCs or a T cell subset sorted from them (not recorded which). CDR3: CASTTGPRDDIQYF. CDR3 bases: TGTGCCAGCACCACCGGACCTAGAGATGACATTCAGTACTTC.